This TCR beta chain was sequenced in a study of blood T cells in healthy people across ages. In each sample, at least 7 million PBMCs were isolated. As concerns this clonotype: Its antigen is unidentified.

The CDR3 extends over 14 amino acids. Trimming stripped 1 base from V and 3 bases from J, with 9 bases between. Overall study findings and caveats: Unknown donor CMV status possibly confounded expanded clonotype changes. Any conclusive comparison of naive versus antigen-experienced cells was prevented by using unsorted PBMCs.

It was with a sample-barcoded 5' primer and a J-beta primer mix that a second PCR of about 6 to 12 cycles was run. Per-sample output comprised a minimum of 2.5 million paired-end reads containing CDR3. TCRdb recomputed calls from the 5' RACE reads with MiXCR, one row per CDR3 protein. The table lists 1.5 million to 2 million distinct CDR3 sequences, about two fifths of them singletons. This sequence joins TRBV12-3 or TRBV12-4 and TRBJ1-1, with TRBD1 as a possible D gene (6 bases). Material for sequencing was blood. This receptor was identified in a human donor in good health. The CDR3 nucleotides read TGTGCCAGCAGTTTAGAAGGGACACACACTGAAGCTTTCTTT. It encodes CASSLEGTHTEAFF.